The 22 T cell receptor beta chains reported below all come from one sample, sequenced in a study of T cells after somatic rescue of genetic block. This table comes from immunoSEQ multiplex PCR, and its TCRdb copy is limited to in-frame clones, with some not included. The sample shows approximately 110,000 clones, 90% to 95% of them seen only once. Material for sequencing was peripheral blood mononuclear cells (PBMCs). Every receptor here comes from a woman under 30.

The rearrangement uses TRBV19 and TRBJ1-2; D not resolved. V was shortened by 6 bases and J by 0 bases, with 11 bases between the two germline ends. The CDR3 runs to 14 residues. Germline CDR1 is LNHDA and CDR2 is SQIVND (reference sequence). The CDR3 bases are TGTGCCAGTAGCGCAGGTCTTACTAACTATGGCTACACCTTC. It yields the protein CASSAGLTNYGYTF. The full variable domain, its missing parts supplied by reference TRBV19 and TRBJ1-2, is DGGITQSPKYLFRKEGQNVTLSCEQNLNHDAMYWYRQDPGQGLRLIYYSQIVNDFQKGDIAEGYSVSREKKESFPLTVTSAQKNPTAFYLCASSAGLTNYGYTFGSGTRLTVV.

The rearrangement uses TRBV9 and TRBJ1-4; D uncertain. The CDR3 is 15 residues long. Trimming stripped 0 bases from V and 3 bases from J, with 9 bases between. Germline V gene sequence: CDR1 SGDLS, CDR2 YYNGEE. Written as DNA, the CDR3 is TGTGCCAGCAGCGTAGGTGAGGTACCTAATGAAAAACTGTTTTTT. It encodes CASSVGEVPNEKLFF.

Notes on this clone: The same CDR3 is also encoded by other DNA sequences in this sample. This sequence joins TRBV11-2 and TRBJ1-5; D remains unclear. The V gene's germline CDR1 is SGHAT and CDR2 FQNNGV. Trimming took 4 bases from V and 4 from J, leaving 8 bases between them. The CDR3 consists of 13 residues. CDR3 nucleotides: TGTGCCAGCAGCTCCTCCTTAAATCAGCCCCAGCATTTT. It is translated as CASSSSLNQPQHF.

The chain employs TRBV5-1 and TRBJ2-5, with D tentatively TRBD1 or TRBD2 (6 bases each). Per germline, CDR1 SGHRS and CDR2 YFSETQ. This CDR3 is 13 amino acids long. The V and J ends lost 7 bases and 4 bases respectively, with 14 bases between them. DNA of the CDR3: TGCGCCAGCGGGTGGAAGGGGGGAGAGACCCAGTACTTC. Translating gives CASGWKGGETQYF.

V and J are TRBV19 and TRBJ2-7, with D maybe TRBD2 (5 bases). This CDR3 has 14 amino acids. Germline-derived CDR1 and CDR2 are LNHDA and SQIVND (reference sequence). Trimming left V 0 bases short and J 2 bases short, with 8 bases between. The CDR3, as DNA: TGTGCCAGTAGTATAGATTTGGGAGCCTACGAGCAGTACTTC. The encoded protein is CASSIDLGAYEQYF. Full variable domain (outside the CDR3, taken from reference TRBV19 and TRBJ2-7): DGGITQSPKYLFRKEGQNVTLSCEQNLNHDAMYWYRQDPGQGLRLIYYSQIVNDFQKGDIAEGYSVSREKKESFPLTVTSAQKNPTAFYLCASSIDLGAYEQYFGPGTRLTVT.

The chain combines TRBV2 with TRBJ2-7, with D possibly matching TRBD2 (6 bases). Germline V CDR1 and CDR2: SNHLY, FYNNEI. With 1 base removed from V and 2 bases from J, the gap between germline ends came to 9 bases. CDR3 length: 14 amino acids. In DNA form, the CDR3 reads TGTGCCAGCAGTGAAGGACTAGAGCCCTACGAGCAGTACTTC. Translated: CASSEGLEPYEQYF.

This chain connects TRBV7-7 to TRBJ2-7; TRBD1 matches 8 bases. The CDR3 consists of 15 residues. CDR1 is SSHAT, CDR2 FNYEAQ, per germline (reference sequence). Losses at the gene ends were 5 bases for V and 2 bases for J; bases not matched to a gene: 8. The CDR3 sequence: CASSLRTGPPYEQYF. The CDR3 coding sequence is TGTGCCAGCAGCCTGCGGACAGGGCCTCCCTACGAGCAGTACTTC.

The chain links TRBV20-1 to TRBJ1-2, with D unresolved. CDR1 is DFQATT, CDR2 SNEGSKA, per germline (reference sequence). This CDR3 is built from 11 residues. Trimming stripped 0 bases from V and 8 bases from J, with 7 bases between. CDR3 sequence (DNA): TGCAGTGCTAGAGATAACCCCGGCTACACCTTC. Protein: CSARDNPGYTF.

The J gene is TRBJ2-7, the V gene TRBV7-2, with D possibly being TRBD1 or TRBD2 (5 bases each). Germline CDR1 SGHTA, CDR2 FQGNSA. The CDR3 runs to 16 residues. The germline V and J ends were trimmed by 5 bases and 2 bases, with 19 bases remaining between them. CDR3 coding DNA: TGTGCCAGCAGCATTGGGGGTCAGGGCCGCCCCTACGAGCAGTACTTC. This gives the protein CASSIGGQGRPYEQYF.

CDR3 DNA: TGCGCCAGCAGCTCCGGACTAGCGGGGGGGTCCACAGATACGCAGTATTTT. The encoded protein is CASSSGLAGGSTDTQYF. This chain connects TRBV5-1 to TRBJ2-3; TRBD2 matches at 15 bases. Germline CDR1 SGHRS, CDR2 YFSETQ. J lost 2 bases, V lost 3 bases, and 4 bases had no gene match. The CDR3 totals 17 residues.

V gene TRBV5-6 combines with J gene TRBJ2-7; 11 nucleotides agree with TRBD1. J was trimmed by 2 bases and V by 4 bases; bases with no gene match: 2. Per germline, CDR1 SGHDT and CDR2 YYEEEE. This CDR3 comprises 14 residues. The CDR3 protein is CASSPGQGAYEQYF. CDR3 bases: TGTGCCAGCAGCCCGGGACAGGGGGCCTACGAGCAGTACTTC.

This clone was counted once. The chain joins TRBV11-3 to TRBJ2-7; TRBD1 aligns across 10 bases. Unmatched junction bases numbered 6, after V lost 3 bases and J lost 7 bases. Germline V gene data show CDR1 as SGHNT and CDR2 as YENEEA. The CDR3 spans 14 residues. CDR3 region: CASSLRQGAEEQYF. For the CDR3, the DNA is TGTGCCAGCAGCTTGCGACAGGGGGCGGAGGAGCAGTACTTC.

This rearrangement joins TRBV27 to TRBJ2-2; TRBD1 is a possible D gene (6 bases). The CDR3 consists of 13 residues. Trimming removed 4 bases at V and 8 bases at J, with 11 bases between. Germline V gene data show CDR1 as MNHEY and CDR2 as SMNVEV (reference sequence). DNA for the CDR3: TGTGCCAGCAGTTCCAGGGGAAGGGGGGAGCTGTTTTTT. Translating gives CASSSRGRGELFF.

This chain uses TRBV5-5 with TRBJ2-7; TRBD2 aligns across 13 bases. Germline CDR1 and CDR2: SGHKS and YYEKEE (reference sequence). V was pared by 3 bases and J by 3 bases, with 3 bases of the junction left unmatched. The CDR3 is 15 residues long. In nucleotides, the CDR3 is TGTGCCAGCAGCTGGGGACTAGCGGGGAACTACGAGCAGTACTTC. Translating it yields CASSWGLAGNYEQYF.

This clone was counted a single time. The chain links TRBV4-1 to TRBJ2-5, with D perhaps assigned TRBD1 or TRBD2 (5 bases each). This CDR3 spans 14 amino acids. With 0 bases removed from V and 7 bases from J, the gap between germline ends came to 12 bases. Germline lookup yields CDR1 MGHRA and CDR2 YSYEKL. The CDR3 coding sequence is TGCGCCAGCAGCCAAGATGGGACCCTAGTGACCCAGTACTTC. It specifies CASSQDGTLVTQYF.

The chain employs TRBV19 and TRBJ2-5; TRBD1 matches 8 bases. The germline CDR1 and CDR2 sequences are LNHDA and SQIVND (reference sequence). Trimming at V came to 3 bases and at J to 4 bases, leaving 7 bases not matched to a gene. The CDR3 length is 15 residues. The CDR3 region has the DNA TGTGCCAGTAGTATTGGACAGGGCCAAGGAGAGACCCAGTACTTC. Translation gives CASSIGQGQGETQYF.

The chain combines TRBV5-1 with TRBJ1-1; D uncertain. Looked up from germline, CDR1 is SGHRS and CDR2 is YFSETQ. This CDR3 has 14 amino acids. Between the trimmed V and J ends, which lost 0 bases and 6 bases, there was a span of 12 bases. The CDR3 nucleotides read TGCGCCAGCAGCTTGGTGGTGGGGTGGGCTGAAGCTTTCTTT. Translated, it gives CASSLVVGWAEAFF.

This sequence joins TRBV7-9 and TRBJ2-7; D not resolved. Per germline, CDR1 SEHNR and CDR2 FQNEAQ (reference sequence). V was shortened by 6 bases and J by 0 bases, with 12 bases between the two germline ends. The CDR3 contains 14 residues. CDR3: CASSHPLNSYEQYF. Here the CDR3 DNA reads TGTGCCAGCAGTCACCCACTGAACTCCTACGAGCAGTACTTC. Together with reference TRBV7-9 and TRBJ2-7, the CDR3 gives the full variable domain: DTGVSQNPRHKITKRGQNVTFRCDPISEHNRLYWYRQTLGQGPEFLTYFQNEAQLEKSRLLSDRFSAERPKGSFSTLEIQRTEQGDSAMYLCASSHPLNSYEQYFGPGTRLTVT.

The V gene is TRBV27, the J gene TRBJ1-6; D is unclear. The CDR3 runs 14 residues. Germline V gene lookup returns CDR1 MNHEY and CDR2 SMNVEV (reference sequence). Trimming removed 6 bases from V and 9 bases from J, with 15 bases in between. The DNA for the CDR3 is TGTGCCAGCAGCAAACTGGAGCAAGGTTCACCCCTCCACTTT. The encoded protein is CASSKLEQGSPLHF.

The chain employs TRBV7-9 and TRBJ1-2; D call uncertain. V was pared by 5 bases and J by 4 bases, with 5 bases between. This CDR3 region has 11 residues. The germline CDR1 and CDR2 sequences are SEHNR and FQNEAQ (reference sequence). The CDR3 DNA reads as TGTGCCAGCAGCGGATCCTATGGCTACACCTTC. The encoded protein is CASSGSYGYTF.

The chain joins TRBV27 to TRBJ2-2; D ambiguous. Germline V CDR1 and CDR2: MNHEY, SMNVEV (reference sequence). This CDR3 has 11 residues. V was cut by 3 bases and J by 6 bases, with 2 bases left in between. CDR3 DNA sequence: TGTGCCAGCAGTTTTGCCGGGGAGCTGTTTTTT. This encodes CASSFAGELFF.

This chain uses TRBV6-5 with TRBJ1-3; TRBD1 is a possible D gene (5 bases). This CDR3 is 14 amino acids long. The germline V and J ends were trimmed by 5 bases and 0 bases, with 8 bases remaining between them. Germline V gives CDR1 MNHEY, CDR2 SVGAGI. In nucleotides, the CDR3 is TGTGCCAGCAGTCAGGGTTACTCTGGAAACACCATATATTTT. Its translation is CASSQGYSGNTIYF.